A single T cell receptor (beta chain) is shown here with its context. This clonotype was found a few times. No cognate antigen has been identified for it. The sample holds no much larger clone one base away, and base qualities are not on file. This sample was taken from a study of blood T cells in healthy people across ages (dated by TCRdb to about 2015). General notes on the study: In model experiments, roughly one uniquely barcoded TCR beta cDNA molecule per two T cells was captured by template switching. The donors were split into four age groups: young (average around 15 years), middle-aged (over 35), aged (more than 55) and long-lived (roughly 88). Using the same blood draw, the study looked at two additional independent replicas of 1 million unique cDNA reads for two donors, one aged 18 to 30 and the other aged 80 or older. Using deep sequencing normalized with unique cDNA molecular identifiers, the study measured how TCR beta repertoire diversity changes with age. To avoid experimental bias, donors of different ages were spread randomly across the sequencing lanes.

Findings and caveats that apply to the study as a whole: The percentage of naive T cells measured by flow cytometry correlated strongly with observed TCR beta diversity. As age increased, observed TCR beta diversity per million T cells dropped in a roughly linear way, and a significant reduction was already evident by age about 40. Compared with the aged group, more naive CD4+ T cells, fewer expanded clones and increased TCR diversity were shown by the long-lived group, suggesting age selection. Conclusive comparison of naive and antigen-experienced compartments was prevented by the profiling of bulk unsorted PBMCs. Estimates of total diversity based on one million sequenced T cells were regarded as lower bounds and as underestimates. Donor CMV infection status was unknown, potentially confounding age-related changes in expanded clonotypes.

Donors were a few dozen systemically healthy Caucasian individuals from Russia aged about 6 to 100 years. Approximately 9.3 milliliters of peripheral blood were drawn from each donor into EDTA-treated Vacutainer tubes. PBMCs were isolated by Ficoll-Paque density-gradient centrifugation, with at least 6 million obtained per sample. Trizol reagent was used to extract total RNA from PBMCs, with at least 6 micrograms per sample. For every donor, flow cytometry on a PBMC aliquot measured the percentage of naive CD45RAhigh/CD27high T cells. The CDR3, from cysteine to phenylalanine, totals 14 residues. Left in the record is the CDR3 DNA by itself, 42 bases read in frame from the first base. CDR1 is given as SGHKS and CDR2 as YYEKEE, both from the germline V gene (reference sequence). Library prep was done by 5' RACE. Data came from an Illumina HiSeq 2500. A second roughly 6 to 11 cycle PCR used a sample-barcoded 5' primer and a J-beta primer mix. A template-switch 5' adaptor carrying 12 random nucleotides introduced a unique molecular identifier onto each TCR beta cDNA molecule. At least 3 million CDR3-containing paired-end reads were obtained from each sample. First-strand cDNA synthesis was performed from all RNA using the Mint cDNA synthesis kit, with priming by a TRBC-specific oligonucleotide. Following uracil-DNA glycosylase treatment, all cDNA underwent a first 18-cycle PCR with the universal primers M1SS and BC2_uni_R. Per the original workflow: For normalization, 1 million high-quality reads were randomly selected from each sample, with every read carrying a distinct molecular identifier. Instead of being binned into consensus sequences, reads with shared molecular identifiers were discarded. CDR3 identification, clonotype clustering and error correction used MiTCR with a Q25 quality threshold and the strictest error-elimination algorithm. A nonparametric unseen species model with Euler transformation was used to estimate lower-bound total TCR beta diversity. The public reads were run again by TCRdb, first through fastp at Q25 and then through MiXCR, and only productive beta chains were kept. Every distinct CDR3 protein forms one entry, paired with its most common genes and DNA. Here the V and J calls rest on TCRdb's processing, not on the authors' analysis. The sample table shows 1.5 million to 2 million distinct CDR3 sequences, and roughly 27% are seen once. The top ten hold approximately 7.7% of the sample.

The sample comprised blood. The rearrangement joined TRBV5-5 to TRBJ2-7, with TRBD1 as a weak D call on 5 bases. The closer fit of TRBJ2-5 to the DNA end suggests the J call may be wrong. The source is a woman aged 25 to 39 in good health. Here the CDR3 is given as CASSLTSGAETQYF. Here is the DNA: TGTGCCAGCAGCTTGACCTCTGGGGCAGAGACCCAGTACTTC.